Below, 2 T cell receptor beta chains from the same sample are listed, as sequenced in a study of Graves' ophthalmopathy and Graves' hyperthyroidism. Amplifying from RNA transcripts, the study obtained TCR beta CDR3 regions. The first-round RT-PCR employed HTBI primers together with the Qiagen OneStep RT-PCR kit. A multiplex PCR was then performed as the second round. TCRdb processed the multiplex PCR reads anew with MiXCR; each CDR3 protein has one entry. The sample includes some 750,000 distinct CDR3 sequences, 40% of them seen just once. Sequencing was performed on peripheral blood. The receptors were sampled from an adult man with Graves' ophthalmopathy.

The chain links TRBV9 to TRBJ1-2, with 9 bases aligning to TRBD1. Per the germline V gene, CDR1 is SGDLS and CDR2 is YYNGEE. The CDR3 totals 16 residues. The junction had 9 bases not matched to a gene; V was cut back by 3 bases and J by 3 bases. The CDR3 region has the DNA TGTGCCAGCAGCGGGGACAGGGTGAAACTCGACTATGGCTACACCTTC. It specifies CASSGDRVKLDYGYTF.

The genes are TRBV2 and TRBJ1-1, with D maybe TRBD1 (6 bases). V was shortened by 6 bases and J by 8 bases, with 10 bases between the two germline ends. The length of the CDR3 is 11 residues. Per germline, CDR1 SNHLY and CDR2 FYNNEI. Here the CDR3 DNA reads TGTGCCAGCAGGGGGGCCAGGGAAGCTTTCTTT. It yields the protein CASRGAREAFF. Complete variable domain (other parts from reference TRBV2 and TRBJ1-1): EPEVTQTPSHQVTQMGQEVILRCVPISNHLYFYWYRQILGQKVEFLVSFYNNEISEKSEIFDDQFSVERPDGSNFTLKIRSTKLEDSAMYFCASRGAREAFFGQGTRLTVV.